Listed below are T cell receptor beta chains from one sample, sequenced in a study of shared clonotypes between healthy human individuals. Clones were sequenced by immunoSEQ multiplex PCR, and TCRdb holds only the in-frame ones, with some missing. The profile shows almost 700,000 clones, under 95% of them singletons. Sequenced sample: naive CD8+ T cells sorted from blood. The receptors here all came from a young man in good health. The CDR3 runs from the conserved cysteine through the conserved F or W. D genes are given only for firm matches. Some rows have no size entry. The others give once, few or many, or a class for an expanded clone.

J gene,clone size,D gene,V gene,CDR3 DNA,CDR3 protein
TRBJ1-1,NA,NA,TRBV27,TGTGCCAGCAGGGTTCTGGGGGGGAACACTGAAGCTTTCTTT,CASRVLGGNTEAFF
TRBJ2-7,NA,NA,TRBV7-6,TGTGCCAGCAGCTTAGCATCGGAGGACACCTACGAGCAGTACTTC,CASSLASEDTYEQYF
TRBJ2-3,NA,TRBD2,TRBV7-3,TGTGCCAGCAGCTTACATTCGCGGGAGACAGATACGCAGTATTTT,CASSLHSRETDTQYF
TRBJ2-3,NA,TRBD1,TRBV25-1,TGTGCCAGCATCGGAATGGACAGGGGTTTAGATACGCAGTATTTT,CASIGMDRGLDTQYF
TRBJ2-7,NA,NA,TRBV11-2,TGTGCCAGCAGCTTAGGGCGGGACCCCGAGCAGTACTTC,CASSLGRDPEQYF
TRBJ2-7,NA,NA,TRBV7-6,TGTGCCAGCAGCTCAGGCGTCCAGGGATACGAGCAGTACTTC,CASSSGVQGYEQYF
TRBJ1-1,NA,NA,TRBV7-2,TGTGCCAGCAGCTTAGACCTGGGGTTTAACAAGAACACTGAAGCTTTCTTT,CASSLDLGFNKNTEAFF
TRBJ2-1,NA,NA,TRBV28,TGTGCCAGCAGTCACCTGACCGACTACAATGAGCAGTTCTTC,CASSHLTDYNEQFF
TRBJ2-7,NA,TRBD2,TRBV7-9,TGTGCCAGCAGCACAAGTACTAGCGGGATGTCTTACGAGCAGTACTTC,CASSTSTSGMSYEQYF
TRBJ1-1,NA,NA,TRBV15,TGTGCCACCAGCAGAGATAGGACTGAAGCTTTCTTT,CATSRDRTEAFF
TRBJ2-5,NA,TRBD2,TRBV11-2,TGTGCCAGCAGCAACCTTAGCGGGTCGGGTGAGACCCAGTACTTC,CASSNLSGSGETQYF
TRBJ2-1,NA,TRBD2,TRBV13,TGTGCCAGCAGCTTAGGTCTAGCGGGAGGCACGCAGCAGTTCTTC,CASSLGLAGGTQQFF
TRBJ2-2,once,TRBD2,TRBV19,TGTGCCAGTAGTATAGCCTTTAGCGGGAGGAGTGGGGAGCTGTTTTTT,CASSIAFSGRSGELFF
TRBJ1-5,NA,NA,TRBV2,TGTGCCAGCAGTGAACCGGGACCGAATCAGCCCCAGCATTTT,CASSEPGPNQPQHF
TRBJ1-2,NA,TRBD1,TRBV7-8,TGTGCCAGCAGCTGGAGTCGGGACAGGGACGACTATGGCTACACCTTC,CASSWSRDRDDYGYTF
TRBJ1-2,few,NA,TRBV4-3,TGCGCCAGCAGCCCTGCGTCCAGGATCTATGGCTACACCTTC,CASSPASRIYGYTF
TRBJ1-1,NA,NA,TRBV6-6,TGTGCCAGCAGTTACAGCCCTGAAGCTTTCTTT,CASSYSPEAFF
TRBJ2-1,NA,NA,TRBV2,TGTGCCAGCACATTGAAGGAGCAGTTCTTC,CASTLKEQFF
TRBJ2-7,NA,NA,TRBV6-6,TGTGCCAGCGTGGGGTCACACTACGAGCAGTACTTC,CASVGSHYEQYF
TRBJ2-7,NA,TRBD2,TRBV5-6,TGTGCCAGCAGCTTGGGGACTAGCAGCTACGAGCAGTACTTC,CASSLGTSSYEQYF
TRBJ2-1,NA,TRBD2,TRBV11-2,TGTGCCAGCAGCTTCTTCACGACTAGCGGGAGTCAGCAGTTCTTC,CASSFFTTSGSQQFF
TRBJ2-7,once,TRBD2,TRBV11-2,TGTGCCAGCAGCCATAAGCTAGCGGGAGCCGAGCAGTACTTC,CASSHKLAGAEQYF
TRBJ2-5,NA,NA,TRBV5-6,TGTGCCAGCAGCTTGGCAGGGAACAGGGATGAGACCCAGTACTTC,CASSLAGNRDETQYF
TRBJ2-3,NA,NA,TRBV28,TGTGCCAGCAGTTTATTCAGCAGGGTAGAGGGAGATACGCAGTATTTT,CASSLFSRVEGDTQYF
TRBJ2-2,once,NA,TRBV5-4,TGTGCCAGCAGCTTGGCCACAGAGACCTACACCGGGGAGCTGTTTTTT,CASSLATETYTGELFF
TRBJ2-2,NA,NA,TRBV11-3,TGTGCCAGCAGTCCACGCCCAGGGCCCAAGAACACCGGGGAGCTGTTTTTT,CASSPRPGPKNTGELFF
TRBJ2-2,NA,TRBD2,TRBV2,TGTGCCAGCAGGCCACTAGCGGGAGTCCCCGGGGAGCTGTTTTTT,CASRPLAGVPGELFF
TRBJ1-3,NA,NA,TRBV7-9,TGTGCCAGCAGCTTAGTTAGTACAGGTGCGGAAAACACCATATATTTT,CASSLVSTGAENTIYF
TRBJ1-2,NA,NA,TRBV7-9,TGTGCCATTAGACAGGTTGGCTACACCTTC,CAIRQVGYTF
TRBJ2-7,NA,NA,TRBV13,TGTGCCAGCAGCTTAGGGACAGGAGGCGAGCAGTACTTC,CASSLGTGGEQYF
TRBJ1-1,NA,NA,TRBV18,TGTGCCAGCTCACCGTCTAGGAACATGAACACTGAAGCTTTCTTT,CASSPSRNMNTEAFF
TRBJ2-1,NA,NA,TRBV7-3,TGTGCCAGCAGCATTGAAAGCGGGTCCTCCTACAATGAGCAGTTCTTC,CASSIESGSSYNEQFF
TRBJ1-5,NA,NA,TRBV7-9,TGTGCCAGCAGCTTAGCGTGGGACGGCCAGTATAGCAATCAGCCCCAGCATTTT,CASSLAWDGQYSNQPQHF
TRBJ2-7,NA,NA,TRBV9,TGTGCCAGCAGCGTAGGCGGCGGCACCTACGAGCAGTACTTC,CASSVGGGTYEQYF
TRBJ2-1,NA,TRBD2,TRBV5-1,TGCGCCAGCAGCTTACGGACTAGCGGGATTGACAATGAGCAGTTCTTC,CASSLRTSGIDNEQFF
TRBJ2-7,NA,NA,TRBV7-9,TGTGCCAGCAGCCCAAACTGGGCCTACGAGCAGTACTTC,CASSPNWAYEQYF
TRBJ2-1,NA,NA,TRBV7-9,TGTGCCAGCAGCTTTACCCAGGGGGGGGGCTCCTACAATGAGCAGTTCTTC,CASSFTQGGGSYNEQFF
TRBJ2-1,NA,NA,TRBV29-1,TGCAGCGTCGACGCCCTCACGGCCTACAATGAGCAGTTCTTC,CSVDALTAYNEQFF
TRBJ2-3,NA,NA,TRBV4-1,TGCGCCAGCAGCCAGGTGGGGGAAGATACGCAGTATTTT,CASSQVGEDTQYF
TRBJ2-5,NA,NA,TRBV27,TGTGCCAGCAGTTTAAGTGGGAAGACCCAGTACTTC,CASSLSGKTQYF
TRBJ2-7,NA,TRBD2,TRBV28,TGTGCCAGCAGCCAGACTAGCGGGAGCCCCTACGAGCAGTACTTC,CASSQTSGSPYEQYF
TRBJ1-3,NA,TRBD1,TRBV6-5,TGTGCCAGCAGAGGGGACAGGCCGGCCATATATTTT,CASRGDRPAIYF
TRBJ2-7,NA,TRBD1,TRBV7-9,TGTGCCAGCAGCGGCAGGACAGGTGATCTCTACGAGCAGTACTTC,CASSGRTGDLYEQYF
TRBJ2-7,NA,TRBD1,TRBV11-2,TGTGCCAGCAGCATCACAGGGGATCCCTTCTACGAGCAGTACTTC,CASSITGDPFYEQYF
TRBJ1-1,NA,TRBD1,TRBV6-5,TGTGCCAGCAGTTACGACAGGGATTATAACACTGAAGCTTTCTTT,CASSYDRDYNTEAFF
TRBJ2-7,once,TRBD2,TRBV7-8,TGTGCCAGCAGCTGGAGCGGGACTAGCGGGGACGAGCAGTACTTC,CASSWSGTSGDEQYF
TRBJ2-1,NA,NA,TRBV29-1,TGCAGCGTGAAAGGCAGGGACAATGAGCAGTTCTTC,CSVKGRDNEQFF
TRBJ2-7,NA,TRBD1,TRBV7-9,TGTGCCAGCAGCTCTTCCGACAGGGGCCCCTACGAGCAGTACTTC,CASSSSDRGPYEQYF
TRBJ2-1,NA,NA,TRBV13,TGTGCCAGCAGCTTAGGTCGCAGCTACAATGAGCAGTTCTTC,CASSLGRSYNEQFF
TRBJ2-2,NA,TRBD1,TRBV13,TGTGCCAGCAGCTCGGGACAGGCCACCGGGGAGCTGTTTTTT,CASSSGQATGELFF
TRBJ1-3,NA,NA,TRBV30,TGTGCCTGGATAGCGACTGGAAACACCATATATTTT,CAWIATGNTIYF
TRBJ1-2,NA,TRBD1,TRBV11-2,TGTGCCAGCAGCCCTGGGGTAGGGGGCAAGTATGGCTACACCTTC,CASSPGVGGKYGYTF
TRBJ2-2,NA,NA,TRBV4-1,TGCGCCAGCAGCCAAGAACCTGGGACCGGGGAGCTGTTTTTT,CASSQEPGTGELFF
TRBJ2-1,NA,NA,TRBV27,TGTGCCAGCAGCCACGGGATGAGCTCCTACAATGAGCAGTTCTTC,CASSHGMSSYNEQFF
TRBJ2-7,NA,NA,TRBV28,TGTGCCAGCATGGGCAGGGCAATAACCGGAGACGAGCAGTACTTC,CASMGRAITGDEQYF
TRBJ2-3,NA,TRBD2,TRBV18,TGTGCCAGCTCGCGCACCGGGACTAGCGTCTTTACTAGCACAGATACGCAGTATTTT,CASSRTGTSVFTSTDTQYF
TRBJ2-1,NA,NA,TRBV18,TGTGCCAGCTCATCCGGCTACAATGAGCAGTTCTTC,CASSSGYNEQFF